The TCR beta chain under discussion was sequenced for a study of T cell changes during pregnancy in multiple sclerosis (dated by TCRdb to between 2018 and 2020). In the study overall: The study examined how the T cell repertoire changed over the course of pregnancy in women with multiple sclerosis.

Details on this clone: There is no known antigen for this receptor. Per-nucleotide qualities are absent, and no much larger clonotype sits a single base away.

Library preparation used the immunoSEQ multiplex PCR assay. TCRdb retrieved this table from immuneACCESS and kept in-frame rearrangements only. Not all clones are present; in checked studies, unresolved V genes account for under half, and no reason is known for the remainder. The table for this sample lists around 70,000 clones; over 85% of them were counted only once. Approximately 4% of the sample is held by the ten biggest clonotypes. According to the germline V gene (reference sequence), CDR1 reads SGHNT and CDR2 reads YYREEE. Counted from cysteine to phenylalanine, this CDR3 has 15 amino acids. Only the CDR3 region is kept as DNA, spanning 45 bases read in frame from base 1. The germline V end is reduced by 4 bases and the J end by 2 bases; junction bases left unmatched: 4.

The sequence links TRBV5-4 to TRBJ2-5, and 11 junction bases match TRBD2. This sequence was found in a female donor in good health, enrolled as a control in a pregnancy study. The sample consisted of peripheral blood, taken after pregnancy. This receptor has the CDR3 CASSRGLAEQETQYF. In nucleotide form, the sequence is TGTGCCAGCAGCCGGGGACTAGCGGAGCAAGAGACCCAGTACTTC.